Listed below are T cell receptor beta chains from one sample, sequenced in a study of shared clonotypes between healthy human individuals. Sequencing was performed with immunoSEQ multiplex PCR; in TCRdb, only in-frame clones are kept and a portion is missing. This sample yields under 550,000 clones, of which almost 97% are seen a single time; 0.06% belongs to the top ten. The material sequenced was naive CD4+ T cells sorted from blood. The source of these receptors is a woman aged 30 to 39 in good health. Both conserved end residues are part of each CDR3. Fields, in order: clone size, J gene, V gene, D gene, CDR3 protein, CDR3 DNA. D genes are given only for firm matches. The size of a clone is reported for some rows only, either as once, few or many, or as a class for expanded clones.

>-|TRBJ1-2|TRBV7-2|-
CASSFGRPYGYTF
TGTGCCAGCAGCTTTGGGCGGCCCTATGGCTACACCTTC
>-|TRBJ2-2|TRBV5-1|-
CASGRDPPNTGELFF
TGCGCCAGCGGCCGGGACCCCCCGAACACCGGGGAGCTGTTTTTT
>few|TRBJ1-2|TRBV6-1|-
CAMRDGFDYGYTF
TGTGCCATGCGGGACGGATTCGATTATGGCTACACCTTC
>-|TRBJ2-1|TRBV5-4|-
CASSLVSGPWAGNEQFF
TGTGCCAGCAGCTTGGTGTCAGGCCCGTGGGCGGGGAATGAGCAGTTCTTC
>-|TRBJ1-2|TRBV6-5|-
CASSYQGTGYTF
TGTGCCAGCAGTTACCAGGGGACGGGCTACACCTTC
>-|TRBJ2-7|TRBV6-1|-
CASSPGSPTYEQYF
TGTGCCAGCAGCCCAGGCTCTCCGACCTACGAGCAGTACTTC
>-|TRBJ1-3|TRBV28|-
CASSLGLGHFTLRNTIYF
TGTGCCAGCAGTTTGGGCTTGGGCCACTTCACCCTCAGAAACACCATATATTTT
>-|TRBJ1-4|TRBV2|TRBD1
CASRRTGIRSTNEKLFF
TGTGCCAGCAGACGGACAGGGATCAGATCAACTAATGAAAAACTGTTTTTT
>-|TRBJ2-2|TRBV2|-
CASTRAVTGELFF
TGTGCCAGCACCAGAGCAGTCACCGGGGAGCTGTTTTTT
>-|TRBJ1-6|TRBV4-1|-
CASSLPRLHSPLHF
TGCGCCAGCAGCCTCCCCCGGCTGCATTCACCCCTCCACTTT
>-|TRBJ2-7|TRBV21-1|-
CASRDRGWYEQYF
TGTGCCAGCCGGGACAGGGGATGGTACGAGCAGTACTTC
>-|TRBJ2-7|TRBV28|TRBD2
CASSSTSAGSYEQYF
TGTGCCAGCAGTTCAACTAGCGCGGGGTCCTACGAGCAGTACTTC
>-|TRBJ1-5|TRBV7-6|-
CASSLVAGGQPQHF
TGTGCCAGCAGCTTAGTGGCCGGTGGGCAGCCCCAGCATTTT
>once|TRBJ1-1|TRBV7-9|TRBD1
CASSLLQGFSTEAFF
TGTGCCAGCAGCTTACTACAGGGGTTTAGCACTGAAGCTTTCTTT
>-|TRBJ1-5|TRBV27|-
CASSPAWTNQPQHF
TGTGCCAGCAGTCCCGCCTGGACGAATCAGCCCCAGCATTTT
>-|TRBJ2-1|TRBV7-2|-
CASSRRLSSSYNEQFF
TGTGCCAGCAGCCGGAGACTTTCCAGCTCCTACAATGAGCAGTTCTTC
>-|TRBJ1-1|TRBV18|-
CASSPGGLGMYTEAFF
TGTGCCAGCTCACCGGGGGGGCTGGGAATGTACACTGAAGCTTTCTTT
>-|TRBJ1-6|TRBV23-1|TRBD1
CASSQSQGAFYSPLHF
TGCGCCAGCAGTCAATCACAGGGGGCGTTTTATTCACCCCTCCACTTT
>-|TRBJ1-5|TRBV19|TRBD1
CASSISSRDRGINQPQHF
TGTGCCAGTAGTATTTCCTCAAGAGACAGGGGAATTAATCAGCCCCAGCATTTT
>-|TRBJ2-7|TRBV7-9|TRBD1
CASSGQAPYEQYF
TGTGCCAGCAGCGGACAGGCCCCCTACGAGCAGTACTTC
>once|TRBJ2-1|TRBV7-3|-
CASSPAGSYGEQFF
TGTGCCAGCAGCCCGGCCGGCAGTTACGGTGAGCAGTTCTTC
>-|TRBJ1-1|TRBV2|-
CASSDFRDTEAFF
TGTGCCAGCAGTGATTTCAGGGACACTGAAGCTTTCTTT
>-|TRBJ1-1|TRBV7-8|-
CASRGVGAGTEAFF
TGTGCCAGCAGGGGGGTAGGGGCAGGCACTGAAGCTTTCTTT
>once|TRBJ2-1|TRBV4-1|-
CASSQEHKLPAWFF
TGCGCCAGCAGCCAAGAACATAAGTTGCCAGCGTGGTTCTTC
>-|TRBJ1-6|TRBV6-5|-
CASSYSTGGPLHF
TGTGCCAGCAGTTACTCGACGGGGGGGCCCCTCCACTTT
>-|TRBJ1-2|TRBV29-1|TRBD1
CSVGQGLGGNYGYTF
TGCAGCGTCGGACAGGGGTTAGGTGGTAACTATGGCTACACCTTC
>-|TRBJ2-7|TRBV27|TRBD2
CASSPRWREFYEQYF
TGTGCCAGCAGTCCCCGCTGGCGGGAGTTCTACGAGCAGTACTTC
>-|TRBJ2-7|TRBV5-5|-
CASSHSPTGSSSYEQYF
TGTGCCAGCAGCCATTCTCCTACAGGGAGTAGCTCCTACGAGCAGTACTTC
>-|TRBJ1-5|TRBV19|-
CASSIGPPRDQPQHF
TGTGCCAGTAGTATAGGACCCCCGAGGGATCAGCCCCAGCATTTT
>-|TRBJ1-5|TRBV9|-
CASSVPVYSNQPQHF
TGTGCCAGCAGCGTACCGGTGTATAGCAATCAGCCCCAGCATTTT
>-|TRBJ1-6|TRBV19|TRBD1
CASNQGGTGLNSPLHF
TGTGCCAGTAATCAAGGGGGGACAGGGTTGAATTCACCCCTCCACTTT
>-|TRBJ1-2|TRBV9|-
CASSASLGQTNYGYTF
TGTGCCAGCAGCGCCTCACTTGGACAGACTAACTATGGCTACACCTTC
>-|TRBJ2-1|TRBV19|TRBD1
CASSMDSGTVPYNEQFF
TGTGCCAGTAGTATGGATTCCGGGACAGTACCCTACAATGAGCAGTTCTTC
>-|TRBJ1-5|TRBV5-4|-
CASSLAGHGNQPQHF
TGTGCCAGCAGCTTGGCCGGACACGGCAATCAGCCCCAGCATTTT
>-|TRBJ2-1|TRBV5-4|-
CASSLGTNEQFF
TGTGCCAGCAGCTTGGGAACAAATGAGCAGTTCTTC
>-|TRBJ1-1|TRBV28|-
CASKPGRSMNTEAFF
TGTGCCAGCAAACCGGGACGGTCAATGAACACTGAAGCTTTCTTT
>-|TRBJ2-5|TRBV9|TRBD1
CASSVVGQGSETQYF
TGTGCCAGCAGCGTAGTTGGACAGGGCTCGGAGACCCAGTACTTC
>-|TRBJ1-1|TRBV19|-
CASSHHRGRGTEAFF
TGTGCCAGTAGTCACCACCGAGGGCGCGGCACTGAAGCTTTCTTT
>-|TRBJ1-2|TRBV28|-
CASSLRDTYGYTF
TGTGCCAGCAGCCTCCGGGACACCTATGGCTACACCTTC
>-|TRBJ2-3|TRBV7-9|-
CASSWRVGGTDTQYF
TGTGCCAGCAGCTGGCGGGTAGGGGGCACAGATACGCAGTATTTT
>-|TRBJ1-5|TRBV28|TRBD1
CASSQGGGNQPQHF
TGTGCCAGCAGTCAGGGGGGTGGCAATCAGCCCCAGCATTTT
>-|TRBJ2-3|TRBV11-3|TRBD2
CASSLGLTSGRGGSDTQYF
TGTGCCAGCAGCTTAGGCTTGACTAGCGGGAGAGGAGGCTCAGATACGCAGTATTTT
>-|TRBJ2-7|TRBV6-6|TRBD1
CASSYSGTGTYEQYF
TGTGCCAGCAGTTACTCGGGGACAGGGACCTACGAGCAGTACTTC
>-|TRBJ2-7|TRBV18|-
CASSPPRGGEQYF
TGTGCCAGCTCACCCCCGAGGGGCGGCGAGCAGTACTTC
>once|TRBJ2-2|TRBV2|TRBD1
CASSQLQGATGELFF
TGTGCCAGCAGTCAATTACAGGGGGCGACCGGGGAGCTGTTTTTT
>-|TRBJ2-5|TRBV4-1|-
CASSQDPPDLQETQYF
TGCGCCAGCAGCCAAGATCCCCCGGACTTACAAGAGACCCAGTACTTC
>-|TRBJ1-1|TRBV5-8|-
CASRSDNVMNTEAFF
TGTGCCAGCAGATCCGACAATGTCATGAACACTGAAGCTTTCTTT
>-|TRBJ2-1|TRBV5-4|-
CAGRRMGTYEQFF
TGTGCCGGACGTCGTATGGGAACCTATGAGCAGTTCTTC
>-|TRBJ1-2|TRBV28|-
CASRGETYGYTF
TGTGCCAGCAGGGGGGAGACCTATGGCTACACCTTC
>-|TRBJ1-2|TRBV5-4|-
CASSLTDSLYGYTF
TGTGCCAGCAGCTTGACCGACAGTCTCTATGGCTACACCTTC
>-|TRBJ2-5|TRBV5-1|-
CASRAAGETQYF
TGCGCCAGCCGGGCAGCCGGGGAGACCCAGTACTTC